This entry lists 13 T cell receptor beta chains sequenced from one sample in a study of T-cell memory formation after mild COVID-19. MiXCR, applied by TCRdb to the 5' RACE reads, yields one record per CDR3 protein. Of hundreds of thousands of distinct CDR3 sequences in the sample, roughly 21% were seen once. The sample consisted of PBMCs or a T cell subset sorted from them (not recorded which). The receptor set was obtained from an adult woman who had mild COVID-19 (a few samples of this study predate the infection). Cell type and time point are not known.

V gene TRBV20-1 combines with J gene TRBJ2-5, with 7 bases fitting TRBD1. Unmatched junction bases numbered 8, after V lost 5 bases and J lost 2 bases. Germline V CDR1 and CDR2: DFQATT, SNEGSKA (reference sequence). The CDR3 consists of 14 residues. CDR3 sequence: CSASSGTVQETQYF. The CDR3 nucleotides are TGCAGTGCTTCCTCCGGGACAGTACAAGAGACCCAGTACTTC.

This clonotype was counted a few times. This rearrangement joins TRBV20-1 to TRBJ2-7; 9 bases line up with TRBD1. Germline trimming cut 0 bases from V and 5 bases from J; bases unmatched to any gene: 8. The CDR3 is 15 amino acids. CDR1 DFQATT and CDR2 SNEGSKA come from the germline V gene (reference sequence). In nucleotides, the CDR3 is TGCAGTGCTAGAGAATGGGGACAGGGTTCGAACGAGCAGTACTTC. Translation: CSAREWGQGSNEQYF.

This clonotype was recorded many times. This chain connects TRBV12-3 or TRBV12-4 to TRBJ2-7, with D hard to call. The CDR3 sequence is 12 residues long. With 2 bases removed from V and 3 bases from J, the gap between germline ends came to 5 bases. CDR3 bases: TGTGCCAGCAGTTTAATGGGCTACGAGCAGTACTTC. This codes for CASSLMGYEQYF.

A few counts support this clonotype. The chain carries TRBV2 and TRBJ2-2; 7 nucleotides match TRBD1. The V gene's germline CDR1 is SNHLY and CDR2 FYNNEI. The CDR3 totals 14 residues. Unmatched junction bases numbered 7, after V lost 5 bases and J lost 7 bases. The CDR3: CASSRQGPRGELFF. The CDR3, as DNA: TGTGCCAGCAGTAGACAGGGTCCTCGCGGGGAGCTGTTTTTT. Complete variable domain (other parts from reference TRBV2 and TRBJ2-2): EPEVTQTPSHQVTQMGQEVILRCVPISNHLYFYWYRQILGQKVEFLVSFYNNEISEKSEIFDDQFSVERPDGSNFTLKIRSTKLEDSAMYFCASSRQGPRGELFFGEGSRLTVL.

The rearrangement uses TRBV12-3 or TRBV12-4 and TRBJ1-2; maybe TRBD1 (5 bases). V was clipped by 2 bases and J by 6 bases, with 13 bases between them. The CDR3 runs to 14 residues. CDR3 bases: TGTGCCAGCAGTTTATTGGGACGGGCGGATGGCTACACCTTC. It yields the protein CASSLLGRADGYTF.

The chain joins TRBV7-3 to TRBJ2-6, with no clear D. Germline lookup yields CDR1 SGHTA and CDR2 FQGTGA. There are 15 residues in the CDR3. The V and J ends lost 2 bases and 6 bases respectively, with 11 bases between them. Written as DNA, the CDR3 is TGTGCCAGCAGCTTAGTCGTCTCGATGGCCAACGTCCTGACTTTC. Its protein is CASSLVVSMANVLTF.

This clonotype has just a few counts. The chain recombines TRBV5-1 with TRBJ2-3; D is perhaps TRBD2 (6 bases). V lost 2 bases and J lost 2, with 9 bases in between. Germline values: CDR1 SGHRS, CDR2 YFSETQ. There are 14 residues in the CDR3. CDR3 residues: CASSFGGDTDTQYF. The CDR3 DNA reads TGCGCCAGCAGCTTTGGCGGGGACACAGATACGCAGTATTTT.

The CDR3 spells CSASGGPVSYF. The DNA of the CDR3 is TGCAGTGCTAGCGGGGGCCCCGTTTCATACTTC. V and J are TRBV20-1 and TRBJ2-7; perhaps D is TRBD1 or TRBD2 (6 bases each). CDR3 size: 11 residues. The germline gives CDR1 DFQATT, CDR2 SNEGSKA (reference sequence). V was clipped by 3 bases and J by 13 bases, with 16 bases between them.

The V gene is TRBV19, the J gene TRBJ2-2; D gene ambiguous. CDR1 LNHDA and CDR2 SQIVND come from the germline V gene (reference sequence). The CDR3 totals 15 residues. Deletions cut 1 base from V and 4 bases from J, with 10 bases between. The CDR3 is CASSIAAVGTGELFF. The DNA for the CDR3 is TGTGCCAGTAGTATAGCGGCAGTGGGCACCGGGGAGCTGTTTTTT.

This clonotype showed up just a few times. The rearrangement joins TRBV10-3 to TRBJ2-1, with 10 bases identical to TRBD2. Germline CDR1 reads ENHRY; CDR2 reads SYGVKD. The CDR3 sequence is 16 residues long. V lost 2 bases and J lost 6; bases outside the gene matches: 7. DNA for the CDR3: TGTGCCATCAGTGAGGCGAGCGGGAGGGCCGCCAATGAGCAGTTCTTC. Translated, it gives CAISEASGRAANEQFF.

The chain carries TRBV7-2 and TRBJ1-5; no clear D. Germline V CDR1 and CDR2: SGHTA, FQGNSA. The ends were cut back, 6 bases at V and 5 bases at J, with 11 bases in the middle. The CDR3 totals 13 residues. The CDR3 loop is CASSTMADQPQHF. For the CDR3, the DNA is TGTGCCAGCAGTACCATGGCGGATCAGCCCCAGCATTTT.

CDR3 DNA: TGTGCCATTTTACAGGGGTCTGGCTACACCTTC. Its translation: CAILQGSGYTF. The V gene is TRBV2, the J gene TRBJ1-2; 7 bases fit TRBD1. Germline trimming cut 10 bases from V and 7 bases from J; bases unmatched to any gene: 6. Germline CDR1 is SNHLY and CDR2 is FYNNEI. CDR3 length: 11 residues.

The chain combines TRBV11-2 with TRBJ1-1, with 8 bases aligning to TRBD1. With 5 bases clipped from V and 4 bases from J, the junction kept 6 bases outside the gene matches. The germline V gene encodes CDR1 SGHAT and CDR2 FQNNGV. This CDR3 region has 14 residues. CDR3 in amino acids: CASSVVGQGTEAFF. CDR3 nucleotide sequence: TGTGCCAGCAGCGTAGTCGGACAGGGCACTGAAGCTTTCTTT.